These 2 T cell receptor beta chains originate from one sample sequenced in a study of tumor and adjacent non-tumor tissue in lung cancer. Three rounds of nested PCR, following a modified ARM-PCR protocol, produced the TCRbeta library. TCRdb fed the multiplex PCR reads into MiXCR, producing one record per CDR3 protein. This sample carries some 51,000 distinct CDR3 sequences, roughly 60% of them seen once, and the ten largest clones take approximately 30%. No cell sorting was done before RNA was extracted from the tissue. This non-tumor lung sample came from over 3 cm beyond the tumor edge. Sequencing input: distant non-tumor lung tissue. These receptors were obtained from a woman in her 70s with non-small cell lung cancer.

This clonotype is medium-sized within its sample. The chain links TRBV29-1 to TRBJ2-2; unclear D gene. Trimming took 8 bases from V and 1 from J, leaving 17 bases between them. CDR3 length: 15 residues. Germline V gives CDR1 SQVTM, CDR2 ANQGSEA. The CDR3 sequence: CSTLSSVENTGELFF. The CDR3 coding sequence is TGCAGCACCCTTAGCAGCGTAGAGAACACCGGGGAGCTGTTTTTT.

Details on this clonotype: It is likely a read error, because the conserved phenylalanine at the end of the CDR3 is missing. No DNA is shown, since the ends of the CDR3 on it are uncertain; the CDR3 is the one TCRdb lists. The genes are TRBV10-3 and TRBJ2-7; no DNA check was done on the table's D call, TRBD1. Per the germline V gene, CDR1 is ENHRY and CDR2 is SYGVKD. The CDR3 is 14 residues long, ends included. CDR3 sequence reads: CASAPGGSPYKQCL.